The clone carrying this TCR beta chain came up a few times. Researchers took RNA transcripts and amplified the TCR beta CDR3 regions from them. HTBI primers were used for first-round RT-PCR of the TCR CDR3. TCRdb analysed the multiplex PCR reads with MiXCR anew, one entry per CDR3 protein. The data contain 660,000 or so distinct CDR3 sequences, about a fifth of them seen just once; the ten biggest clones take up 34%. The sample is drawn from a study of T cells in Graves' hyperthyroidism and ophthalmopathy. About the research overall: Before any treatment, at initial diagnosis, peripheral blood was collected.

Deletions cut 5 bases from V and 0 bases from J, with 13 bases between. This CDR3 region has 15 residues. The germline V gene has CDR1 MNHNS and CDR2 SASEGT. Lactation, pregnancy, other autoimmune disease or uncontrolled infection excluded patients. Using more than 7.5 ml of fresh peripheral blood, PBMCs were prepared. The sample was blood. The chain couples TRBV6-1 to TRBJ1-2; no clear D gene. The sequence derives from a man aged 25 to 45 with Graves' ophthalmopathy. This chain's CDR3 is CASSPQGLSNYGYTF. The CDR3, as DNA: TGTGCCAGCAGTCCCCAAGGGCTGTCTAACTATGGCTACACCTTC.